This TCR beta chain comes out of a study of esophageal squamous cell carcinoma under preoperative chemotherapy. TCRdb re-called the PCR reads through MiXCR, storing one row per CDR3 protein. The sample holds fewer than 40,000 distinct CDR3 sequences; roughly half are singletons and the top ten take 10% to 15%. To note about this clonotype: Germline and junction disagree at one end, which may indicate a read error.

Looked up from germline, CDR1 is SEHNR and CDR2 is FQNEAQ (reference sequence). The CDR3 loop spans 15 amino acids. The time point: before preoperative PTX-NDP chemotherapy. The receptor was isolated from a human donor with esophageal squamous cell carcinoma. The donor label of this sample is uncertain. The chain has TRBV7-9 and TRBJ2-6; tentatively, D is TRBD1 or TRBD2 (5 bases each). The sample was gathered from a patient given preoperative chemotherapy. CDR3 residues: CASSFGASGAYVLYF. The CDR3 DNA reads TGTGCCAGCAGCTTCGGGGCCTCTGGCGCCTACGTCCTGTACTTC.